This T cell receptor beta chain was documented in a study of OX40 agonist ivuxolimab in advanced cancers. Study in general: It was ivuxolimab, an agonistic anti-OX40 (CD134) antibody, that patients were treated with. Patients received intravenous ivuxolimab every 2 weeks at 0.01 to 10 mg/kg.

Per the germline V gene, CDR1 is MNHEY and CDR2 is SMNVEV (reference sequence). V was trimmed by 3 bases and J by 6 bases, leaving 15 bases between them. The CDR3 is 14 residues long. Sequencing was performed with immunoSEQ multiplex PCR; in TCRdb, only in-frame clones are kept and a portion is missing. The data contain 15,000 or so clones, about four fifths of them seen just once; the ten biggest clones take up 2% to 2.5%. This chain connects TRBV27 to TRBJ2-7; unclear D gene. This sequence was found in an adult with an advanced solid tumor such as melanoma, head and neck, liver or kidney cancer. This sample comprised CD4+ or CD8+ T cells sorted from blood, obtained in a trial of the OX40 agonist ivuxolimab. CDR3 nucleotide sequence: TGTGCCAGCAGTTTGACCATTCTTCTGGGCGAGCAGTACTTC. Protein: CASSLTILLGEQYF.